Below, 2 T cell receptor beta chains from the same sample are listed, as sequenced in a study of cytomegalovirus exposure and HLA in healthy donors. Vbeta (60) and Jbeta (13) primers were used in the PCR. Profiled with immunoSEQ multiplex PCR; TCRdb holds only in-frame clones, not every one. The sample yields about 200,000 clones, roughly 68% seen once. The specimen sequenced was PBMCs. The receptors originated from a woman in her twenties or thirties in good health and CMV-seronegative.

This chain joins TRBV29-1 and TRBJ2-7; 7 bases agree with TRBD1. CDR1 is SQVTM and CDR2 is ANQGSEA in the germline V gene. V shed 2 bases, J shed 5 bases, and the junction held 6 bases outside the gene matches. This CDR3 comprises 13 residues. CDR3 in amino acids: CSVERVTGNEQYF. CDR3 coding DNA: TGCAGCGTTGAAAGGGTGACAGGGAACGAGCAGTACTTC.

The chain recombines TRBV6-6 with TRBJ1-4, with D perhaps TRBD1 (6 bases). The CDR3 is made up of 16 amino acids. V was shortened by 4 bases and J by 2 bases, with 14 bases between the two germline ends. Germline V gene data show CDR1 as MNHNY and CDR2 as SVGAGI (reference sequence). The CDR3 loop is CASSSQGLGTNEKLFF. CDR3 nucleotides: TGTGCCAGCAGTTCCCAGGGGTTAGGGACTAATGAAAAACTGTTTTTT.